A selection of T cell receptor beta chains follows, all from one sample in a study of Ad26.COV2.S vaccination and SARS-CoV-2 variants. Sequencing was performed with immunoSEQ multiplex PCR; in TCRdb, only in-frame clones are kept and a portion is missing. In the table there are roughly 320,000 clones, approximately 86% of which are singletons. Sequenced material: peripheral blood, taken in a trial of Ad26.COV2.S vaccine versus placebo. These receptors were collected from a person aged 18-65 years who received the Ad26.COV2.S COVID-19 vaccine or a placebo. Each CDR3 is given with its conserved first and last residue. Fields, in order: D gene, V gene, clone size, J gene, CDR3 DNA, CDR3 protein. A D gene is named only where the DNA matches it firmly. Size is omitted from some rows. Given values are once, few, many or a class for expanded clones.

D gene: -; V gene: TRBV7-9; clone size: -; J gene: TRBJ1-2; CDR3 DNA: TGTGCCAGCAGCTTATCCCCCCGGGAGGGGTCGTGGGGCTACACCTTC; CDR3 protein: CASSLSPREGSWGYTF
D gene: -; V gene: TRBV28; clone size: -; J gene: TRBJ1-2; CDR3 DNA: TGTGCCAGCAGTTTCGACAGTTCCGGGTACACCTTC; CDR3 protein: CASSFDSSGYTF
D gene: TRBD1; V gene: TRBV5-1; clone size: -; J gene: TRBJ2-3; CDR3 DNA: TGCGCCAGCAGCTTGGAGGTCGGACAGGGGGTGGCAGATACGCAGTATTTT; CDR3 protein: CASSLEVGQGVADTQYF
D gene: TRBD2; V gene: TRBV10-3; clone size: -; J gene: TRBJ2-5; CDR3 DNA: TGTGCCGTGGGACTAGCGGGGGGCCTCTGGGAGACCCAGTACTTC; CDR3 protein: CAVGLAGGLWETQYF
D gene: TRBD1; V gene: TRBV3-1/TRBV3-2; clone size: -; J gene: TRBJ2-7; CDR3 DNA: TGTGCCAGCAGTGGACAGGGGGCATACGAGCAGTACTTC; CDR3 protein: CASSGQGAYEQYF
D gene: -; V gene: TRBV12-3/TRBV12-4; clone size: -; J gene: TRBJ2-7; CDR3 DNA: TGTGCCAGCAGTTTCGTCCGCAACGAGCAGTACTTC; CDR3 protein: CASSFVRNEQYF
D gene: -; V gene: TRBV7-9; clone size: -; J gene: TRBJ1-6; CDR3 DNA: TGTGCCAGCAGCTTAGAAGAGTATTCACCCCTCCACTTT; CDR3 protein: CASSLEEYSPLHF
D gene: -; V gene: TRBV2; clone size: once; J gene: TRBJ2-1; CDR3 DNA: TGTGCCAGCAGTTCTACGGGGCGGGGGCGCTCGGATGAGCAGTTCTTC; CDR3 protein: CASSSTGRGRSDEQFF
D gene: TRBD2; V gene: TRBV11-2; clone size: -; J gene: TRBJ2-3; CDR3 DNA: TGTGCCAGCAGCTTAGTAGCGGGGGGTGCAGATACGCAGTATTTT; CDR3 protein: CASSLVAGGADTQYF
D gene: -; V gene: TRBV11-2; clone size: -; J gene: TRBJ2-7; CDR3 DNA: TGTGCCAGCAGCTTAGCCGGCTCCTACGAGCAGTACTTC; CDR3 protein: CASSLAGSYEQYF
D gene: TRBD1; V gene: TRBV6-5; clone size: -; J gene: TRBJ2-7; CDR3 DNA: TGTGCCAGCAGTTACTCGGGACAGTTAGGGTACGAGCAGTACTTC; CDR3 protein: CASSYSGQLGYEQYF
D gene: TRBD1; V gene: TRBV10-3; clone size: -; J gene: TRBJ2-3; CDR3 DNA: TGTGCCATCAGTGAGCCAAGGACAGGGGCCTTCACAGATACGCAGTATTTT; CDR3 protein: CAISEPRTGAFTDTQYF
D gene: -; V gene: TRBV2; clone size: -; J gene: TRBJ1-5; CDR3 DNA: TGTGCCAGCACCGGTGGGGGACCCTTAGAACCCCAGCATTTT; CDR3 protein: CASTGGGPLEPQHF
D gene: -; V gene: TRBV7-8; clone size: few; J gene: TRBJ2-3; CDR3 DNA: TGTGCCAGCAGCTTCTCCCTAAGCACAGATACGCAGTATTTT; CDR3 protein: CASSFSLSTDTQYF
D gene: -; V gene: TRBV28; clone size: -; J gene: TRBJ1-1; CDR3 DNA: TGTGCCAGCAGTCGCTACCGGAGGGCAGGGGCATACACTGAAGCTTTCTTT; CDR3 protein: CASSRYRRAGAYTEAFF
D gene: -; V gene: TRBV7-9; clone size: once; J gene: TRBJ1-1; CDR3 DNA: TGTGCCAGCAGCTTAATCTTGGATGAAGCTTTCTTT; CDR3 protein: CASSLILDEAFF
D gene: TRBD1; V gene: TRBV19; clone size: -; J gene: TRBJ1-2; CDR3 DNA: TGTGCCAGTACCAATCACAGGGGAGGCTACACCTTC; CDR3 protein: CASTNHRGGYTF
D gene: -; V gene: TRBV5-6; clone size: -; J gene: TRBJ2-7; CDR3 DNA: TGTGCCAGCAGCCGAACCTACGAGCAGTACTTC; CDR3 protein: CASSRTYEQYF
D gene: TRBD1; V gene: TRBV9; clone size: -; J gene: TRBJ1-6; CDR3 DNA: TGTGCCAGCAGCGTAGGGGACACCAGGGGGTCACCCCTCCACTTT; CDR3 protein: CASSVGDTRGSPLHF
D gene: TRBD1; V gene: TRBV7-9; clone size: few; J gene: TRBJ1-2; CDR3 DNA: TGTGCCAGCAGCTGGGACAGCATACTCTATGGCTACACCTTC; CDR3 protein: CASSWDSILYGYTF
D gene: -; V gene: TRBV6-5; clone size: -; J gene: TRBJ1-2; CDR3 DNA: TGTGCCAGGGGGGGGTACAGGGTTAGTGTGGGAGGCTACACCTTC; CDR3 protein: CARGGYRVSVGGYTF
D gene: -; V gene: TRBV6-5; clone size: -; J gene: TRBJ1-4; CDR3 DNA: TGTGCCAGCAGAGGGGGTCTATCGACTAATGAAAAACTGTTTTTT; CDR3 protein: CASRGGLSTNEKLFF
D gene: -; V gene: TRBV9; clone size: -; J gene: TRBJ2-3; CDR3 DNA: TGTGCCAGCAGCGTAGCGGCGGTTGGGGCAGATACGCAGTATTTT; CDR3 protein: CASSVAAVGADTQYF